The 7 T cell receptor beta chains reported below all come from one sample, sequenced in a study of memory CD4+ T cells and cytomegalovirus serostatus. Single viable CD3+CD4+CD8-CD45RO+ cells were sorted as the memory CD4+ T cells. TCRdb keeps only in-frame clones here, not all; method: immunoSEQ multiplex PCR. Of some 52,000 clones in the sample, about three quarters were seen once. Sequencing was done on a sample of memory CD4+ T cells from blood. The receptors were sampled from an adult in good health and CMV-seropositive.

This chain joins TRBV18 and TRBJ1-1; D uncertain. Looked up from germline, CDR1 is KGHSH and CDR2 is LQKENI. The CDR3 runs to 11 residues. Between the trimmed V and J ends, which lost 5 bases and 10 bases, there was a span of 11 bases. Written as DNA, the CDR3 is TGTGCCAGCTCATCATCCTCTGGAGCTTTCTTT. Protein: CASSSSSGAFF.

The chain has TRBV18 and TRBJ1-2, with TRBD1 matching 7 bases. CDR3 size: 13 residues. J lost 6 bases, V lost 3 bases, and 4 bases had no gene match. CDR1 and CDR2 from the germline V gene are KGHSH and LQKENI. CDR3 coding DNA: TGTGCCAGCTCACCGACAGGGTGGGATGGCTACACCTTC. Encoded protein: CASSPTGWDGYTF.

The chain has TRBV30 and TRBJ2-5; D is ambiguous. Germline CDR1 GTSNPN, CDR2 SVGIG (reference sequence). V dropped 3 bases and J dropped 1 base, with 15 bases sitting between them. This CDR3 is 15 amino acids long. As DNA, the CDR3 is TGTGCCTGGAGCGTACCTGGTGGCCTCCAAGAGACCCAGTACTTC. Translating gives CAWSVPGGLQETQYF.

CDR3 in DNA: TGTGCCAGCGGGCTTGTAATGGAGACCCAGTACTTC. Translation: CASGLVMETQYF. This rearrangement joins TRBV7-9 to TRBJ2-5; no clear D. CDR1 SEHNR and CDR2 FQNEAQ come from the germline V gene (reference sequence). The V end lost 8 bases, the J end lost 5 bases, and 12 bases lay between the germline ends. The CDR3 contains 12 residues.

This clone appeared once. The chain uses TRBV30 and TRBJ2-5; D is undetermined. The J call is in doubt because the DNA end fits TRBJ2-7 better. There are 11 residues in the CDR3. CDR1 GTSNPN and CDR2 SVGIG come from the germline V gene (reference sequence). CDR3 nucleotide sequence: TGTGCCTGGAGTGGAAGATACGAGCAGTACTTC. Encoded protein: CAWSGRYEQYF.

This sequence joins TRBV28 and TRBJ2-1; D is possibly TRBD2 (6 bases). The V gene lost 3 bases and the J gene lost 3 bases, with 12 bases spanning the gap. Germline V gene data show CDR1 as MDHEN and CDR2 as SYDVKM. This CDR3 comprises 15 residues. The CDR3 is CASSFRGLSYNEQFF. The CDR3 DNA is TGTGCCAGCAGTTTTAGGGGACTGAGCTACAATGAGCAGTTCTTC.

The CDR3 DNA sequence: TGCGCCAGCAGCCAAGACGGGGAGTACGGCTACACCTTC. Its protein product is CASSQDGEYGYTF. V usage is TRBV4-1 and J usage is TRBJ1-2; D is ambiguous. V was pared by 0 bases and J by 8 bases, with 10 bases between. There are 13 residues in the CDR3. Germline values: CDR1 MGHRA, CDR2 YSYEKL.